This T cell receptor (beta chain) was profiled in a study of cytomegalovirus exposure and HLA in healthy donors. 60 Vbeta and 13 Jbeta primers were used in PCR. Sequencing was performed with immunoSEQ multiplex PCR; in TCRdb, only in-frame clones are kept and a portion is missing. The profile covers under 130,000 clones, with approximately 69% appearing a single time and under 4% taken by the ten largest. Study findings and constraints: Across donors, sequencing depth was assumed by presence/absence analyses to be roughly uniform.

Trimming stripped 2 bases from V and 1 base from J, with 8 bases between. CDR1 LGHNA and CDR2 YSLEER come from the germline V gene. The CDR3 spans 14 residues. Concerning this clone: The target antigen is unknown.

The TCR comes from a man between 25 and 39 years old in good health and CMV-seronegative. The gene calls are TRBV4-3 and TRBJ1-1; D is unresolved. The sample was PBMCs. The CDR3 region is CASSQFPGNTEAFF. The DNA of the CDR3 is TGCGCCAGCAGCCAATTCCCAGGGAACACTGAAGCTTTCTTT.